These 27 T cell receptor beta chains originate from one sample sequenced in a study of blood T cell repertoires in COVID-19. Sequencing used immunoSEQ multiplex PCR; TCRdb keeps in-frame clones, though not all of them. The sample carries tens of thousands of clones, around four fifths recorded once. The sample consisted of peripheral blood. These receptor sequences come from a young man with COVID-19, enrolled during active disease.

This chain uses TRBV29-1 with TRBJ1-2, with 8 bases that match TRBD1. Germline lookup yields CDR1 SQVTM and CDR2 ANQGSEA. The CDR3 spans 11 residues. Trimming took 8 bases from V and 6 from J; bases not matched to a gene: 5. The CDR3 DNA reads as TGCAGCTCCTCAGGGGGCCATGGCTACACCTTC. This codes for CSSSGGHGYTF.

V usage is TRBV16 and J usage is TRBJ2-7; D is perhaps TRBD2 (5 bases). The CDR3 has 15 amino acids. V was shortened by 2 bases and J by 1 base, with 12 bases between the two germline ends. Germline assignment: CDR1 KGHSY and CDR2 FQNENV. The CDR3, as DNA: TGTGCCAGCAGCCAACGGGGAGACGGTTCCTACGAGCAGTACTTC. Protein: CASSQRGDGSYEQYF.

As for this clone: The same CDR3 is also encoded by other DNA sequences in this sample. The chain has TRBV18 and TRBJ1-4; 8 nucleotides line up with TRBD1. The V segment lost 3 bases and the J segment 8 bases; nucleotides outside the gene matches: 8. Looked up from germline, CDR1 is KGHSH and CDR2 is LQKENI. The CDR3 is 15 amino acids. In DNA, the CDR3 is TGTGCCAGCTCACCTCCAGGACAGGGATGGGAAAAACTGTTTTTT. It encodes CASSPPGQGWEKLFF.

The CDR3 region has the DNA TGCGCCAGCAGCCAAGATTCGGGGGTCACGGAGACCCAGTACTTC. It encodes CASSQDSGVTETQYF. The genes are TRBV4-1 and TRBJ2-5; tentative D call: TRBD2 (6 bases). CDR1 is MGHRA, CDR2 YSYEKL, per germline. The ends were cut back, 0 bases at V and 5 bases at J, with 13 bases in the middle. There are 15 residues in the CDR3.

CDR3 DNA sequence: TGTGCCAGCAGCGCAAACAGGGGACAAAAACTGTTTTTT. Translation gives CASSANRGQKLFF. This chain connects TRBV7-6 to TRBJ1-4; 7 nucleotides match TRBD1. The V gene's germline CDR1 is SGHVS and CDR2 FNYEAQ. The CDR3 spans 13 residues. V trimming: 5 bases; J trimming: 9 bases; junction bases outside the gene matches: 6. The full variable domain, with the rest looked up from reference TRBV7-6 and TRBJ1-4, is GAGVSQSPRYKVTKRGQDVALRCDPISGHVSLYWYRQALGQGPEFLTYFNYEAQQDKSGLPNDRFSAERPEGSISTLTIQRTEQRDSAMYRCASSANRGQKLFFGSGTQLSVL.

The rearrangement links TRBV28 to TRBJ1-2; TRBD1 might be the D (5 bases). V was clipped by 5 bases and J by 4 bases, with 14 bases between them. The CDR3 is 14 residues long. Per germline, CDR1 MDHEN and CDR2 SYDVKM. The CDR3 DNA is TGTGCCAGCAGTCTACGACAGCCTAGCTATGGCTACACCTTC. Its protein is CASSLRQPSYGYTF.

As regards this clone: One end of the junction is discordant with germline, which a read error may explain. The chain recombines TRBV15 with TRBJ2-1; 8 nucleotides line up with TRBD1. Per germline, CDR1 LNHNV and CDR2 YYDKDF (reference sequence). CDR3 size: 18 residues. DNA of the CDR3: TGTGCCACCAGGAGAGGGCCCCTCCCGGGACAGGCGGACAATGAGCAGTTCTTC. As protein: CATRRGPLPGQADNEQFF.

The J gene is TRBJ2-7, the V gene TRBV6-5; 7 nucleotides match TRBD1. Germline lookup yields CDR1 MNHEY and CDR2 SVGAGI. Trimming removed 8 bases from V and 0 bases from J; junction bases left unmatched: 7. This CDR3 has 14 amino acids. The DNA of the CDR3 is TGTGCCAGCTTGGGACAGCCTAGCTCCTACGAGCAGTACTTC. Translation gives CASLGQPSSYEQYF.

The rearrangement links TRBV7-9 to TRBJ1-4, with D hard to call. Looked up from germline, CDR1 is SEHNR and CDR2 is FQNEAQ (reference sequence). The ends were cut back, 2 bases at V and 8 bases at J, with 12 bases in the middle. The CDR3 is 14 residues long. CDR3 sequence: CASSLRQADEKLFF. DNA for the CDR3: TGTGCCAGCAGCTTACGCCAGGCAGACGAAAAACTGTTTTTT.

This chain uses TRBV10-3 with TRBJ1-1, with 8 bases fitting TRBD1. The CDR3 is 13 residues long. Germline-derived CDR1 and CDR2 are ENHRY and SYGVKD. The trim removed 10 bases at V and 2 bases at J, leaving 6 bases unmatched. The CDR3, as DNA: TGTGCCACGTCCAGGGGGCAAAACACTGAAGCTTTCTTT. Translation gives CATSRGQNTEAFF.

The V gene is TRBV6-5, the J gene TRBJ2-7; 10 bases line up with TRBD1. The CDR3 sequence is 13 residues long. V gave up 7 bases and J gave up 4 bases; unmatched junction bases: 4. Germline V gives CDR1 MNHEY, CDR2 SVGAGI. The CDR3 is CASTLGQGYEQYF. In DNA form, the CDR3 reads TGTGCCAGCACGTTGGGACAGGGGTACGAGCAGTACTTC.

The chain joins TRBV15 to TRBJ2-7, with a weak D call TRBD1 (6 bases). Germline V gene sequence: CDR1 LNHNV, CDR2 YYDKDF (reference sequence). Between the trimmed V and J ends, which lost 5 bases and 1 base, there was a span of 12 bases. The CDR3 is made up of 14 amino acids. DNA for the CDR3: TGTGCCACCAGCCCCCGGACAGCATCCTACGAGCAGTACTTC. This gives the protein CATSPRTASYEQYF.

This clone was seen only a few times. The rearrangement links TRBV27 to TRBJ2-5; the D gene is possibly TRBD1 (6 bases). V was shortened by 0 bases and J by 2 bases, with 10 bases between the two germline ends. This CDR3 has 15 residues. The germline CDR1 and CDR2 sequences are MNHEY and SMNVEV (reference sequence). The CDR3 DNA follows: TGTGCCAGCAGTTTATCTTGGGGGCCACAAGAGACCCAGTACTTC. This codes for CASSLSWGPQETQYF.

The chain carries TRBV5-1 and TRBJ2-3, with D possibly matching TRBD1 (6 bases). Between the trimmed V and J ends, which lost 4 bases and 2 bases, there was a span of 20 bases. The CDR3 contains 17 residues. The germline V gene has CDR1 SGHRS and CDR2 YFSETQ. CDR3 residues: CASSPKTGWSSTDTQYF. DNA of the CDR3: TGCGCCAGCAGCCCGAAAACAGGGTGGTCTTCCACAGATACGCAGTATTTT.

The gene calls are TRBV28 and TRBJ1-6, with D unclear. Trimming removed 7 bases from V and 0 bases from J, with 13 bases in between. CDR1 is MDHEN, CDR2 SYDVKM, per germline. The CDR3 is made up of 16 amino acids. CDR3 bases: TGTGCCAGCACCCGAGGATCGGTCTCCTATAATTCACCCCTCCACTTT. It yields the protein CASTRGSVSYNSPLHF. Based on the CDR3 plus reference TRBV28 and TRBJ1-6, the full variable domain is DVKVTQSSRYLVKRTGEKVFLECVQDMDHENMFWYRQDPGLGLRLIYFSYDVKMKEKGDIPEGYSVSREKKERFSLILESASTNQTSMYLCASTRGSVSYNSPLHFGNGTRLTVT.

This clone was recorded a few times. This sequence joins TRBV14 and TRBJ1-1, with D perhaps matching TRBD1 (5 bases). Trimming shortened V by 5 bases and J by 1 base, and 8 bases separated the two germline ends. This CDR3 comprises 13 residues. Germline V gives CDR1 SGHDN, CDR2 FVKESK. The chain's CDR3 is CASSIGQNTEAFF. CDR3 in DNA: TGTGCCAGCAGCATCGGACAGAACACTGAAGCTTTCTTT.

This rearrangement joins TRBV5-6 to TRBJ1-2; 8 bases are a match to TRBD1. The CDR3 loop spans 13 amino acids. Germline loops: CDR1 SGHDT, CDR2 YYEEEE. The ends lost 3 bases at V and 6 bases at J; junction bases unmatched: 4. As DNA, the CDR3 is TGTGCCAGCAGCTCCGGACAGGGTGATGGCTACACCTTC. Protein product: CASSSGQGDGYTF.

The CDR3 is CASSQDQGAGGGQETQYF. The CDR3, as DNA: TGTGCCAGCAGCCAAGATCAGGGCGCGGGAGGGGGGCAAGAGACCCAGTACTTC. The rearrangement joins TRBV3-1 (or the pseudogene TRBV3-2) to TRBJ2-5; 9 bases fit TRBD2. The V segment lost 0 bases and the J segment 2 bases; nucleotides outside the gene matches: 10. There are 18 residues in the CDR3. Germline CDR1 reads LGHDT; CDR2 reads YNNKEL (reference sequence).

The rearrangement uses TRBV9 and TRBJ1-3, with D tentatively TRBD1 (6 bases). There are 17 residues in the CDR3. Germline CDR1 is SGDLS and CDR2 is YYNGEE. Trimming cost V 6 bases and J 4 bases, with 23 bases left between them. Here the CDR3 DNA reads TGTGCCAGCAACCGATACGGGAACGGACAGATAGGAAACACCATATATTTT. It translates to CASNRYGNGQIGNTIYF.

J is TRBJ1-5 and V is TRBV7-8, with TRBD1 as a possible D gene (5 bases). This CDR3 is built from 15 residues. V was clipped by 1 base and J by 7 bases, with 14 bases between them. The V gene's germline CDR1 is SGHVS and CDR2 FQNEAQ. CDR3 sequence reads: CASSLEGQGNQPQHF. The CDR3, as DNA: TGTGCCAGCAGCTTAGAGGGGCAGGGTAACCAGCCCCAGCATTTT.

The genes are TRBV5-1 and TRBJ2-3; 14 nucleotides align to TRBD2. From germline, CDR1 is SGHRS and CDR2 YFSETQ. The CDR3 is 20 amino acids. V gave up 1 base and J gave up 6 bases; unmatched junction bases: 16. The CDR3 bases are TGCGCCAGCAGCTTGTCCCCCTTTGGACTAGCGGGGGGCCCGTTGGATACGCAGTATTTT. Protein: CASSLSPFGLAGGPLDTQYF.

The chain joins TRBV19 to TRBJ2-1; D uncertain. Germline CDR1 LNHDA, CDR2 SQIVND (reference sequence). Trimming left V 1 base short and J 5 bases short, with 6 bases between. There are 13 residues in the CDR3. The CDR3 DNA sequence: TGTGCCAGTAGTATAGCACAGAACAATGAGCAGTTCTTC. Its translation is CASSIAQNNEQFF.

The CDR3 nucleotides are TGTGCCAGCACCAAATGGGGAGGGGAAGGAGCTGAAGCTTTCTTT. Translated: CASTKWGGEGAEAFF. The gene calls are TRBV9 and TRBJ1-1; the D gene is possibly TRBD1 (5 bases). V shed 6 bases and J shed 6 bases, with 21 bases lying between them. Germline V CDR1 and CDR2: SGDLS, YYNGEE. This CDR3 comprises 15 residues.

This clone has only a few counts. The chain employs TRBV7-2 and TRBJ2-5; maybe TRBD2 (5 bases). The germline V gene encodes CDR1 SGHTA and CDR2 FQGNSA. Trimming took off 2 bases at V and 1 base at J, with 14 bases between the two ends. The CDR3 is 16 amino acids. This CDR3 is CASSLFGGEGQETQYF. In DNA, the CDR3 is TGTGCCAGCAGCTTATTTGGCGGAGAGGGCCAAGAGACCCAGTACTTC.

The rearrangement links TRBV4-1 to TRBJ2-6; 8 nucleotides align to TRBD1. This CDR3 has 17 residues. The germline CDR1 and CDR2 sequences are MGHRA and YSYEKL. The J segment lost 2 bases and the V segment lost 4 bases, leaving 7 bases of the junction unmatched. CDR3 DNA sequence: TGCGCCAGCAGCCTCTCACCGGACAGGGCTGGGGCCAACGTCCTGACTTTC. It yields the protein CASSLSPDRAGANVLTF.

The J gene is TRBJ1-2, the V gene TRBV6-2 or TRBV6-3; D is perhaps TRBD1 (5 bases). Trimming cost V 0 bases and J 2 bases, with 10 bases left between them. Looked up from germline, CDR1 is MNHEY and CDR2 is SVGEGT. CDR3 length: 15 residues. CDR3 nucleotide sequence: TGTGCCAGCAGTTACTCGAGGCCAGGGAACTATGGCTACACCTTC. This encodes CASSYSRPGNYGYTF.

The chain has TRBV7-2 and TRBJ1-2; D perhaps matches TRBD1 (6 bases). Germline V lookup: CDR1 SGHTA, CDR2 FQGNSA. V lost 2 bases to trimming and J lost 3 bases, with 16 bases between them. This CDR3 is 16 amino acids long. The CDR3 bases are TGTGCCAGCAGCTTATTAGCGGGGGCTGGAGACTATGGCTACACCTTC. This codes for CASSLLAGAGDYGYTF.